A single sample gave rise to the 21 T cell receptor beta chains below, sequenced in a study of blood T cell repertoires in COVID-19 (dated by TCRdb to between 2020 and 2021). The method behind the library was the immunoSEQ multiplex PCR assay. TCRdb carries this immuneACCESS record with in-frame sequences only. Its versions omit some clonotypes, under half of them owing to an unresolved V gene in the studies checked, with the rest unexplained. This sample has roughly 74,000 clones in its table, and 88% of those were observed once. The ten largest make up more than 1.5% of the sample. Material for sequencing was peripheral blood. The receptors were gathered from a woman aged 80 or over with active or convalescent COVID-19.

V is TRBV6-5 and J is TRBJ2-7; 10 bases fit TRBD1. There are 14 residues in the CDR3. Per the germline V gene, CDR1 is MNHEY and CDR2 is SVGAGI. With 7 bases clipped from V and 2 bases from J, the junction kept 5 bases outside the gene matches. The CDR3 region has the DNA TGTGCCAGCATTCCGGGACAGGGGACCTACGAGCAGTACTTC. Protein sequence: CASIPGQGTYEQYF.

This chain connects TRBV7-7 to TRBJ2-5; 9 positions match TRBD2. V lost 5 bases to trimming and J lost 3 bases; unmatched junction nucleotides: 10. There are 16 residues in the CDR3. Germline CDR1 SSHAT, CDR2 FNYEAQ (reference sequence). The CDR3 DNA is TGTGCCAGCAGCCCCCTGGGTAGCGGGGGTAAAGAGACCCAGTACTTC. Translating gives CASSPLGSGGKETQYF.

The chain couples TRBV6-2 or TRBV6-3 to TRBJ1-1, with D maybe TRBD1 (5 bases). V was clipped by 0 bases and J by 6 bases, with 11 bases between them. The CDR3 totals 14 residues. Germline values: CDR1 MNHEY, CDR2 SVGEGT. The CDR3 sequence is CASSYSGGRAEAFF. In DNA form, the CDR3 reads TGTGCCAGCAGTTACTCCGGGGGTAGAGCTGAAGCTTTCTTT.

A note on this clone: A junction end diverges from the germline sequence, so it may reflect a read error. The J gene is TRBJ2-7, the V gene TRBV15; TRBD1 might be the D (6 bases). This CDR3 has 13 amino acids. Per the germline V gene, CDR1 is LNHNV and CDR2 is YYDKDF (reference sequence). This chain's CDR3 is CATSRAYREPVSF. Here the CDR3 DNA reads TGTGCCACCAGCAGAGCATACAGGGAACCCGTTTCCTTC.

The CDR3 DNA sequence: TGTGCCAGCACCTTGGGGGGGAGCTCCTACGAGCAGTACTTC. The encoded protein is CASTLGGSSYEQYF. The V call is TRBV7-2, the J call TRBJ2-7; 7 positions agree with TRBD2. The J segment lost 0 bases and the V segment lost 7 bases, leaving 6 bases of the junction unmatched. Per germline, CDR1 SGHTA and CDR2 FQGNSA. The CDR3 sequence is 14 residues long.

This clone showed up just once. The chain couples TRBV30 to TRBJ2-7, with D tentatively TRBD2 (5 bases). CDR3 length equals 12 residues. The germline gives CDR1 GTSNPN, CDR2 SVGIG (reference sequence). CDR3 nucleotide sequence: TGTCTCTCTGTCAACGGGAACCACGAGCAGTACTTC. Its protein product is CLSVNGNHEQYF.

The chain combines TRBV3-1 (or the pseudogene TRBV3-2) with TRBJ1-6; D gene ambiguous. CDR3 size: 14 residues. Germline V gene data show CDR1 as LGHDT and CDR2 as YNNKEL (reference sequence). V was pared by 3 bases and J by 7 bases, with 10 bases between. CDR3 sequence (DNA): TGTGCCAGCAGCCAGGGAGAGGGAAATTCACCCCTCCACTTT. This gives the protein CASSQGEGNSPLHF.

This chain joins TRBV11-3 and TRBJ2-7; no clear D gene. CDR3 length equals 13 residues. Germline V gene data show CDR1 as SGHNT and CDR2 as YENEEA. V lost 2 bases, J lost 6 bases, and 11 bases lay in between. The CDR3, as DNA: TGTGCCAGCAGCTTAACACCTTCCCTCGAGCAGTACTTC. The encoded protein is CASSLTPSLEQYF.

V usage is TRBV6-2 or TRBV6-3 and J usage is TRBJ2-1; 9 positions match TRBD2. The CDR3 sequence is 16 residues long. Per the germline V gene, CDR1 is MNHEY and CDR2 is SVGEGT. The V and J ends lost 5 bases and 10 bases, in that order; junction bases with no gene match: 15. CDR3 nucleotides: TGTGCCAGCAGTCACAGTTGGGGGGGGACTAGCATAGAGCAGTTCTTC. Residues: CASSHSWGGTSIEQFF.

The chain combines TRBV7-2 with TRBJ1-3; D perhaps matches TRBD1 (6 bases). V gave up 6 bases and J gave up 2 bases, with 14 bases separating them. The CDR3 is 15 residues long. Looked up from germline, CDR1 is SGHTA and CDR2 is FQGNSA. CDR3 in amino acids: CASRGTGLTGNTIYF. The CDR3 nucleotides read TGTGCCAGCAGGGGAACAGGGTTAACTGGAAACACCATATATTTT.

The J gene is TRBJ1-1, the V gene TRBV18; perhaps TRBD1 as D (5 bases). This CDR3 is built from 16 residues. Germline V CDR1 and CDR2: KGHSH, LQKENI. V was clipped by 4 bases and J by 0 bases, with 15 bases between them. The CDR3 DNA reads as TGTGCCAGCTCACGGGACTCGTGGAATGTGAACACTGAAGCTTTCTTT. This sequence encodes CASSRDSWNVNTEAFF.

The rearrangement uses TRBV5-6 and TRBJ1-1, with 11 positions matching TRBD1. The CDR3 runs 16 residues. Germline V gene lookup returns CDR1 SGHDT and CDR2 YYEEEE. Trimming cost V 4 bases and J 1 base; bases outside gene matches: 6. The CDR3 protein is CASSPDRGRSNTEAFF. CDR3 in DNA: TGTGCCAGCAGCCCGGACAGGGGGCGATCGAACACTGAAGCTTTCTTT.

V gene TRBV18 combines with J gene TRBJ1-1; possibly TRBD1 for D (5 bases). CDR1 is KGHSH, CDR2 LQKENI, per germline. V was clipped by 3 bases and J by 1 base, with 15 bases between them. The CDR3 runs to 16 residues. In nucleotides, the CDR3 is TGTGCCAGCTCACCCCCGGGGAGGGGCACGAACACTGAAGCTTTCTTT. The encoded protein is CASSPPGRGTNTEAFF.

V and J are TRBV27 and TRBJ2-3; D is undetermined. Deletions cut 6 bases from V and 0 bases from J, with 13 bases between. This CDR3 is 15 amino acids long. CDR1 is MNHEY and CDR2 is SMNVEV in the germline V gene (reference sequence). The CDR3 reads CASSPSVTSTDTQYF. The CDR3 nucleotides read TGTGCCAGCAGCCCCTCAGTGACTAGCACAGATACGCAGTATTTT.

The chain is built from TRBV4-1 and TRBJ2-7; 9 nucleotides line up with TRBD1. This CDR3 is 16 amino acids long. V shed 3 bases, J shed 3 bases, and the junction held 9 bases outside the gene matches. CDR1 is MGHRA, CDR2 YSYEKL, per germline. The CDR3: CASSQISGTGYYEQYF. CDR3 coding DNA: TGCGCCAGCAGCCAGATCTCGGGGACAGGGTACTACGAGCAGTACTTC.

This clone was found once. The chain recombines TRBV7-9 with TRBJ2-5, with 8 bases fitting TRBD2. Germline-derived CDR1 and CDR2 are SEHNR and FQNEAQ (reference sequence). There are 13 residues in the CDR3. Germline trimming cut 2 bases from V and 5 bases from J; bases unmatched to any gene: 1. Here the CDR3 reads CASSLSGGETQYF. In DNA form, the CDR3 reads TGTGCCAGCAGCTTATCGGGAGGGGAGACCCAGTACTTC.

The CDR3 DNA reads TGTGCCACCAGTGATCCCCAGGGACAGGGGGTTAGAACCGGGGAGCTGTTTTTT. It yields the protein CATSDPQGQGVRTGELFF. The gene calls are TRBV24-1 and TRBJ2-2, with 11 bases identical to TRBD1. J gave up 5 bases and V 3 bases, and 10 bases lay outside the gene matches. CDR1 is KGHDR and CDR2 is SFDVKD in the germline V gene. The CDR3 loop spans 18 amino acids.

This rearrangement joins TRBV5-6 to TRBJ1-5, with D tentatively TRBD1 (5 bases). Germline CDR1 SGHDT, CDR2 YYEEEE. The CDR3 extends over 16 amino acids. The germline V and J ends were trimmed by 4 bases and 5 bases, with 19 bases remaining between them. The CDR3 DNA is TGTGCCAGCAGCCCCTACCTACGGGGGAACGATCAGCCCCAGCATTTT. The encoded protein is CASSPYLRGNDQPQHF.

This clone was counted once. The CDR3 protein is CASSYSRRYGNTIYF. Here the CDR3 DNA reads TGTGCCAGCAGTTACTCGAGGCGGTATGGAAACACCATATATTTT. The J gene is TRBJ1-3, the V gene TRBV6-2 or TRBV6-3; D unresolved. Germline V gene sequence: CDR1 MNHEY, CDR2 SVGEGT. There are 15 residues in the CDR3. V was pared by 0 bases and J by 3 bases, with 9 bases between.

The CDR3 loop is CASSGGTSGPHYEQYF. The CDR3 DNA reads as TGCGCCAGCAGCGGTGGGACTAGCGGGCCCCACTACGAGCAGTACTTC. The V gene is TRBV5-1, the J gene TRBJ2-7; 12 nucleotides agree with TRBD2. Germline V lookup: CDR1 SGHRS, CDR2 YFSETQ. The V and J ends lost 4 bases and 3 bases, in that order; junction bases with no gene match: 8. The CDR3 has 16 amino acids.

This clone was counted a single time. The chain carries TRBV3-1 (or the pseudogene TRBV3-2) and TRBJ1-1; the D is unclear. V was pared by 0 bases and J by 11 bases, with 10 bases between. The CDR3 contains 12 residues. Germline V gene sequence: CDR1 LGHDT, CDR2 YNNKEL (reference sequence). The CDR3 sequence is CASSQDGTEAFF. In DNA form, the CDR3 reads TGTGCCAGCAGCCAAGATGGCACGGAGGCTTTCTTT.